This TCR beta chain was identified in a study of cytomegalovirus exposure and HLA in healthy donors. The CDR3 covers 15 residues. V shed 3 bases and J 7 bases; nucleotides not matched to a gene: 12. Looked up from germline, CDR1 is SQVTM and CDR2 is ANQGSEA. Study findings and constraints: Fewer than 20,000 TCR beta sequences were associated with HLA alleles at 0.05 false discovery rate in a later analysis. Earlier analysis looked at TCR beta V segments, and most were productive about 87% or about 30% of the time.

To note about this clone: Its antigen is unidentified.

In the PCR, 60 Vbeta and 13 Jbeta primers were used. Here immunoSEQ multiplex PCR was the method, and the copy in TCRdb shows in-frame clones only, minus some. Counted here are roughly 160,000 clones, 75% to 85% occurring once; the ten biggest clones make up approximately 4.5%. The sample consisted of PBMCs. The chain employs TRBV29-1 and TRBJ2-1, with 7 positions matching TRBD2. This TCR came from a man aged 25-45 years in good health and CMV-seronegative. The CDR3 sequence is CSVDIGGSVSNEQFF. CDR3 nucleotide sequence: TGCAGCGTTGATATCGGCGGGAGTGTGAGTAATGAGCAGTTCTTC.